This TCR beta chain was recorded in a study of blood T cells in healthy people across ages. Next came a second PCR, run for about 6 to 12 cycles, which used a sample-barcoded 5' primer along with a J-beta primer mix. MiXCR was run by TCRdb on the 5' RACE reads, yielding one entry per CDR3 protein. The sample includes about 830,000 distinct CDR3 sequences, around 62% seen only once; the top ten take about 27%. This clonotype was observed a few times. Sequencing was performed on blood. This receptor was obtained from a man aged 30 to 45 in good health.

Here the CDR3 reads CASSGTRHEQFF. The CDR3 DNA reads as TGTGCCAGCAGCGGGACTAGGCATGAGCAGTTCTTC. V gene TRBV7-9 combines with J gene TRBJ2-1, with 8 bases lining up with TRBD2. Germline trimming cut 5 bases from V and 8 bases from J; bases unmatched to any gene: 2. The CDR3 spans 12 residues. The V gene's germline CDR1 is SEHNR and CDR2 FQNEAQ (reference sequence).